This is a list of T cell receptor beta chains from one sample in a study of technical replicates of blood from a few donors. Assay used: immunoSEQ multiplex PCR; TCRdb lists only in-frame clones, some missing. Altogether almost 70,000 clones are present, roughly 92% being singletons, with the ten largest covering over 3.5%. Sequencing was performed on PBMCs. The receptors were sampled from a human donor in good health. Some clones in this sample may be carry-over from other donors' samples. The CDR3 runs from the conserved cysteine through the conserved F or W. Fields, in order: V gene, D gene, J gene, CDR3 DNA, CDR3 protein. A D gene is named only where the DNA matches it firmly.

TRBV5-1	-	TRBJ2-1	TGCGCCAGCAGCTTCCTAAATGAGGACAATGAGCAGTTCTTC	CASSFLNEDNEQFF
TRBV10-3	TRBD1	TRBJ2-7	TGTGCCATCAGGGGGTGGGGACAGGGGGCCAACGAGCAGTACTTC	CAIRGWGQGANEQYF
TRBV14	-	TRBJ2-3	TGTGCCAGCAGCCCGGACTTCAATACGCAGTATTTT	CASSPDFNTQYF
TRBV19	-	TRBJ2-7	TGTGCAAGTAGCGAGGGAACCTACTACGGCGAGCAGTACTTC	CASSEGTYYGEQYF
TRBV11-3	-	TRBJ2-3	TGTGCCAGCAGCTTAGCAAACACAGATACGCAGTATTTT	CASSLANTDTQYF
TRBV25-1	-	TRBJ1-1	TGTGCCAGCAGACAAGAGGTACACACTGAAGCTTTCTTT	CASRQEVHTEAFF
TRBV18	-	TRBJ2-1	TGTGCCAGCTCACCGGAGAGAGTGGGTGAGCAGTTCTTC	CASSPERVGEQFF
TRBV4-3	TRBD2	TRBJ2-1	TGCGCCAGCAGCCAAGAAGCGGGGCCACATGAGCAGTTCTTC	CASSQEAGPHEQFF
TRBV5-4	-	TRBJ2-1	TGTGCCAGCAGCCCGAGGGCGGGAAGCTCCTACAATGAGCAGTTCTTC	CASSPRAGSSYNEQFF
TRBV27	TRBD2	TRBJ2-7	TGTGCCAGCAGAAGCGGGGGGGCCTACGAGCAGTACTTC	CASRSGGAYEQYF